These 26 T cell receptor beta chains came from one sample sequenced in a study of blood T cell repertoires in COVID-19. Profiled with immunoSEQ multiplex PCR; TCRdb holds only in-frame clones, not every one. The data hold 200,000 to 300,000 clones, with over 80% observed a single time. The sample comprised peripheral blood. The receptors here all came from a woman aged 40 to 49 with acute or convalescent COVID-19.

For the CDR3, the DNA is TGTGCCAGCAGCTCGGACAGAAATTATGGAAACACCATATATTTT. Translation: CASSSDRNYGNTIYF. The chain has TRBV11-2 and TRBJ1-3, with D possibly matching TRBD1 (6 bases). This CDR3 is 15 amino acids long. Germline CDR1 and CDR2: SGHAT and FQNNGV. Trimming shortened V by 4 bases and J by 3 bases, and 13 bases separated the two germline ends.

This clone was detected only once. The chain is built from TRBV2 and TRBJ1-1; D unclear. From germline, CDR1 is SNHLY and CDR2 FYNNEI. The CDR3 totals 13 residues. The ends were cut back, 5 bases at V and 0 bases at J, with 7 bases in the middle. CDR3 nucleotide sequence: TGTGCCAGCAGTATATTAATGAACACTGAAGCTTTCTTT. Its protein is CASSILMNTEAFF.

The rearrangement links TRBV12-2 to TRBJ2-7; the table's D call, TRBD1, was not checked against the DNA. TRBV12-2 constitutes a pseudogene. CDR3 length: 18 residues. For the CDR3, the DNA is TGTGCAAGTCGCTTAGTGACGATGGGGCAGGAGTCATACTACGAGCAGTACGTC. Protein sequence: CASRLVTMGQESYYEQYV.

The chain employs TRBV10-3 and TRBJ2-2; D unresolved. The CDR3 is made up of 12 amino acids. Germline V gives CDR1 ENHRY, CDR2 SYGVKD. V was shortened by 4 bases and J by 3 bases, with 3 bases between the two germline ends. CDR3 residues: CAISGDTGELFF. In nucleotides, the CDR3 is TGTGCCATCAGTGGAGACACCGGGGAGCTGTTTTTT.

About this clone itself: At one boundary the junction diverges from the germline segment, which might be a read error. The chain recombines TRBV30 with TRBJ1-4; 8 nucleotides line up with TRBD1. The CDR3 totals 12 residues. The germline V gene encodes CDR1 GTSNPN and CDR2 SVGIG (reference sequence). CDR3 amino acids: CAWSAGNRGELF. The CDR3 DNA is TGTGCCTGGAGTGCGGGAAACAGGGGGGAACTTTTT. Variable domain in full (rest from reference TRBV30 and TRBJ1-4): SQTIHQWPATLVQPVGSPLSLECTVEGTSNPNLYWYRQAAGRGLQLLFYSVGIGQISSEVPQNLSASRPQDRQFILSSKKLLLSDSGFYLCAWSAGNRGELFGSGTQLSVL.

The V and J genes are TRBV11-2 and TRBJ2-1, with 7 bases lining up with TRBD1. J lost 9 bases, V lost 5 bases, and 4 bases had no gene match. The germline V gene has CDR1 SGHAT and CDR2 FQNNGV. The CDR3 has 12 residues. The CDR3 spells CASSQGGGEQFF. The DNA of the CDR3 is TGTGCCAGCAGCCAAGGGGGCGGTGAGCAGTTCTTC.

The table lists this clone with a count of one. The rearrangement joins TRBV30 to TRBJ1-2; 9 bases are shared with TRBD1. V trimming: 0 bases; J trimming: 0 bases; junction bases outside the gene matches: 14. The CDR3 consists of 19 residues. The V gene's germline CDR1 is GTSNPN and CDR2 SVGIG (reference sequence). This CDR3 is CAWSVLGGTGSEANYGYTF. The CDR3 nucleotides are TGTGCCTGGAGTGTACTCGGCGGGACAGGGTCGGAAGCTAACTATGGCTACACCTTC.

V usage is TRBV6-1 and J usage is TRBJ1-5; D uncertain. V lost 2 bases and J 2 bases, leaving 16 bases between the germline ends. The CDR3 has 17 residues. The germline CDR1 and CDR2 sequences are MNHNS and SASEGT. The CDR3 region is CASSEKGRPRGNQPQHF. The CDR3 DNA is TGTGCCAGCAGTGAAAAAGGGCGCCCGCGGGGCAATCAGCCCCAGCATTTT.

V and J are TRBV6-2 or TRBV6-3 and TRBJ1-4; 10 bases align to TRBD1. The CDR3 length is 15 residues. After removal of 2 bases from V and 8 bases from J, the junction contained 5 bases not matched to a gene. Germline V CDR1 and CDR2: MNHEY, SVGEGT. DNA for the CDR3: TGTGCCAGCAGTTACCGGACAGGGGGACACGAAAAACTGTTTTTT. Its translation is CASSYRTGGHEKLFF.

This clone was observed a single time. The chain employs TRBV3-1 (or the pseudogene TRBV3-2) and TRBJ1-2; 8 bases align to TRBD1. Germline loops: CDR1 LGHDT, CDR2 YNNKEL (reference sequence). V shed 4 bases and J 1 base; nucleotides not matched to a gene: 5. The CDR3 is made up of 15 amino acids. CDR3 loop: CASSPWGQVNYGYTF. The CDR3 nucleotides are TGTGCCAGCAGCCCTTGGGGACAGGTTAACTATGGCTACACCTTC.

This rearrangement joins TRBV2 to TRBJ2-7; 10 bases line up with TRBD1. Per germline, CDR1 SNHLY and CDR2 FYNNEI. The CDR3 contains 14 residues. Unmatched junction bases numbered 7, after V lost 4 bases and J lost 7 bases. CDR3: CASSAWDRGKEQYV. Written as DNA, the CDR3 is TGTGCCAGCAGTGCTTGGGACAGGGGTAAGGAGCAGTACGTC.

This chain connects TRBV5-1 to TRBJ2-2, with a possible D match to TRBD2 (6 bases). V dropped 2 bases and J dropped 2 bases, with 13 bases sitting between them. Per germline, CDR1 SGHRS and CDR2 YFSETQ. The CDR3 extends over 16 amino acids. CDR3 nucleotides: TGCGCCAGCAGCTTTTATACGGGGGAAAACACCGGGGAGCTGTTTTTT. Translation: CASSFYTGENTGELFF.

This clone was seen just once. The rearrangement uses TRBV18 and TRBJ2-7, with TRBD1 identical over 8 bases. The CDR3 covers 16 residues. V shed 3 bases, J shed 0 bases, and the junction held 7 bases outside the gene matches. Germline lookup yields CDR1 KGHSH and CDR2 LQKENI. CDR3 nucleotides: TGTGCCAGCTCACCTTTCCGACAGGGGAACTCCTACGAGCAGTACGTC. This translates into CASSPFRQGNSYEQYV.

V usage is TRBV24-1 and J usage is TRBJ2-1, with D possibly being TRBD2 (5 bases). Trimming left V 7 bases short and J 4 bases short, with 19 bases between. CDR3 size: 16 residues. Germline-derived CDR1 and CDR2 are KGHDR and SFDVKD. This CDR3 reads CATRAREATSYNEQFF. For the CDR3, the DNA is TGTGCCACCAGGGCCCGGGAAGCGACTTCGTACAATGAGCAGTTCTTC.

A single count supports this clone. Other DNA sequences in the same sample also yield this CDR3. The chain's CDR3 is CASSLGDRDYGYTF. The CDR3 bases are TGCGCCAGCAGCTTGGGGGACAGGGACTATGGCTACACCTTC. The chain links TRBV5-1 to TRBJ1-2, with 9 bases that match TRBD1. V dropped 0 bases and J dropped 3; count of bases not matched to a gene: 0. This CDR3 has 14 residues. Germline assignment: CDR1 SGHRS and CDR2 YFSETQ.

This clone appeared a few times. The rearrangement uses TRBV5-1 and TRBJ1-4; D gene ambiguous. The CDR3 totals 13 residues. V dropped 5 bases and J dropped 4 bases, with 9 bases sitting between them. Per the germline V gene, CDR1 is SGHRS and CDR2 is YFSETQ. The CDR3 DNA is TGCGCCAGCAGGCGGGCCCTTAATGAAAAACTGTTTTTT. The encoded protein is CASRRALNEKLFF. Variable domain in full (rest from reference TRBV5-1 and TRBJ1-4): KAGVTQTPRYLIKTRGQQVTLSCSPISGHRSVSWYQQTPGQGLQFLFEYFSETQRNKGNFPGRFSGRQFSNSRSEMNVSTLELGDSALYLCASRRALNEKLFFGSGTQLSVL.

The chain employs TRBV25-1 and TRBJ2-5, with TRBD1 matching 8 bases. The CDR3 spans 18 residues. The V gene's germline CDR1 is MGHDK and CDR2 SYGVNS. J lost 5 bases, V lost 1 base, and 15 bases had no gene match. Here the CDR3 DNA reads TGTGCCAGCAGTGAATTCGCCCTCCTTACACAGGGGGGTGAGACCCAGTACTTC. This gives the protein CASSEFALLTQGGETQYF.

The CDR3 bases are TGTGCCAGCAGCTTGGGACAGGGGGTGACAGGCTACACCTTC. Its protein is CASSLGQGVTGYTF. V gene TRBV5-6 combines with J gene TRBJ1-2, with TRBD1 matching over 9 bases. This CDR3 comprises 14 residues. Per germline, CDR1 SGHDT and CDR2 YYEEEE. V was clipped by 0 bases and J by 8 bases; unmatched bases: 5.

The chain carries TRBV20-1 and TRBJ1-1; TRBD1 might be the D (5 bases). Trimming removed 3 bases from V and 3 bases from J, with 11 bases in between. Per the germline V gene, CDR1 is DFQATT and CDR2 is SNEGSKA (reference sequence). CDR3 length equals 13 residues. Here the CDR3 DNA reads TGCAGTGCTAGTGGCAGGGCTCACACTGAAGCTTTCTTT. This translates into CSASGRAHTEAFF.

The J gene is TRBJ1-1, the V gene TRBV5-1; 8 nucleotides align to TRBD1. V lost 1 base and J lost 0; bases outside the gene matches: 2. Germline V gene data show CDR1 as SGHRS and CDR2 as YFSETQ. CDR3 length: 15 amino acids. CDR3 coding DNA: TGCGCCAGCAGCTTGCACAGGGGGGTGAACACTGAAGCTTTCTTT. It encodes CASSLHRGVNTEAFF.

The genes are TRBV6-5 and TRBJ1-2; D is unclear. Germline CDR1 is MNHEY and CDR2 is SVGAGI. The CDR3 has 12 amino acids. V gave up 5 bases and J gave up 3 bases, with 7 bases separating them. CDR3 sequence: CASSTRDYGYTF. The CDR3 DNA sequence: TGTGCCAGCAGTACACGGGACTATGGCTACACCTTC.

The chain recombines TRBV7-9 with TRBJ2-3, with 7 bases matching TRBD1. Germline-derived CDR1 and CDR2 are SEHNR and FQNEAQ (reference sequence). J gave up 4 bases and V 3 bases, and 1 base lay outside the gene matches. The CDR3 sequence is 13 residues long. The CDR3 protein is CASSFQGADTQYF. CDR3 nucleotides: TGTGCCAGCAGCTTCCAGGGGGCAGATACGCAGTATTTT.

Here the CDR3 reads CATSRDRFQYEQYV. CDR3 DNA: TGTGCCACCAGCAGAGATAGATTTCAATACGAGCAGTACGTC. V is TRBV15 and J is TRBJ2-7; D is unclear. CDR3 length equals 14 residues. Germline CDR1 LNHNV, CDR2 YYDKDF (reference sequence). Trimming removed 0 bases from V and 4 bases from J, with 10 bases in between.

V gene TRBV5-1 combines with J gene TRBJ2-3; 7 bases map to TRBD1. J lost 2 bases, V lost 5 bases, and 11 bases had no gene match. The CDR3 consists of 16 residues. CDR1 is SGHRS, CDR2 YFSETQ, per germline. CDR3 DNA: TGCGCCAGCAGATCCCTACAGGGGCCATACACAGATACGCAGTATTTT. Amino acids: CASRSLQGPYTDTQYF.

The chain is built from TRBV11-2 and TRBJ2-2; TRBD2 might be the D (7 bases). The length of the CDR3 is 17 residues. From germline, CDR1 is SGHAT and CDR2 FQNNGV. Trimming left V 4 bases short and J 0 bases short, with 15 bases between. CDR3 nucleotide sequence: TGTGCCAGCAGCTCCCAGGTGGGGGGGCCGAACACCGGGGAGCTGTTTTTT. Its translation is CASSSQVGGPNTGELFF.

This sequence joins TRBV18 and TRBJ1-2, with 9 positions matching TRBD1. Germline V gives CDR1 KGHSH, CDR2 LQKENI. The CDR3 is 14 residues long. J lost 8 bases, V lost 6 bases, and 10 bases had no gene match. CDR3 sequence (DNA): TGTGCCAGCTCCCCCGGGACAGGGAGAGAGGGCTACACCTTC. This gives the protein CASSPGTGREGYTF.